The entry that follows covers one T cell receptor beta chain sequence. Its antigen is undetermined. In TCRdb, the reads were re-called with MiXCR into one record per CDR3 protein. The data contain around 190,000 distinct CDR3 sequences, under 15% of them singletons. This specimen comes from a study of T cell repertoires in cytomegalovirus infection. In the study overall: Both CMV infection and a matching HLA type were indicated by public TCR beta signatures.

Study-wide points: Within the response measured ex vivo, HLA-C-restricted CMV-specific TCR beta clonotypes were dominant. Cumulative public TCR beta family frequency identified CMV carriers with the relevant HLA.

In germline, CDR1 is SGHDN, CDR2 FVKESK. With 4 bases clipped from V and 11 bases from J, the junction kept 10 bases outside the gene matches. The CDR3 runs 13 residues. The specimen sequenced was PBMCs. This rearrangement joins TRBV14 to TRBJ1-1; 7 bases line up with TRBD1. This sequence was found in a human donor in good health (CMV status not recorded). Some clones in this sample may be carry-over from other donors' samples. The CDR3 nucleotides read TGTGCCAGCAGCCTATGGGTAGGGGGCGGCGCTTTCTTT. Translation: CASSLWVGGGAFF.